These T cell receptor beta chains were read from a single sample in a study of T cell repertoires in cytomegalovirus infection. No antigens are known for them. TCRdb analysed the reads with MiXCR anew, one entry per CDR3 protein. In the table there are about half a million distinct CDR3 sequences, about two fifths of which are singletons. The specimen comprised cultured PBMCs, sampled from culture after CMV antigen stimulation. Receptor source: a human donor in good health (CMV status not recorded). Some clones in this sample may be carry-over from other donors' samples. CDR3s include the opening cysteine and the closing phenylalanine or tryptophan. D genes are given only for firm matches. Not all rows give a size; the values are once, few, many and, for expanded clones, a class.

V	D	J	size	CDR3	DNA
TRBV19	NA	TRBJ1-5	NA	CASRAQRRGGDQPQHF	TGTGCCAGTAGGGCCCAGCGTAGGGGGGGGGATCAGCCCCAGCATTTT
TRBV18	NA	TRBJ2-3	NA	CASSPWPTDTQYF	TGTGCCAGCTCACCATGGCCCACAGATACGCAGTATTTT
TRBV20-1	TRBD1	TRBJ1-2	NA	CSAIRTGGWDYGYTF	TGCAGTGCTATCAGGACAGGGGGTTGGGACTATGGCTACACCTTC
TRBV6-8	NA	TRBJ2-4	few	CASPISRPGPTAKNIQYF	TGTGCCAGCCCGATATCCCGCCCGGGCCCTACGGCCAAAAACATTCAGTACTTC
TRBV18	NA	TRBJ2-2	few	CASSLQENTGELFF	TGTGCCAGCTCATTGCAGGAGAACACCGGGGAGCTGTTTTTT
TRBV7-2	TRBD2	TRBJ2-7	NA	CASSLGLAVGEQYF	TGTGCCAGCAGCTTAGGACTAGCGGTAGGCGAGCAGTACTTC
TRBV7-2	TRBD2	TRBJ2-7	many	CASAPRIAGPYEQYF	TGTGCCAGCGCCCCCAGGATAGCGGGGCCCTACGAGCAGTACTTC
TRBV15	TRBD2	TRBJ2-5	NA	CATSRDEAGGGIRSTQYF	TGTGCCACCAGCAGAGATGAGGCGGGGGGAGGGATCAGGAGTACCCAGTACTTC
TRBV4-3	NA	TRBJ1-4	once	CASSQGPRGKLFF	TGCGCCAGCAGCCAAGGACCCCGAGGAAAACTGTTTTTT
TRBV7-2	NA	TRBJ2-7	NA	CASSGPGTPYEQYF	TGTGCCAGCAGCGGTCCCGGGACACCGTACGAGCAGTACTTC
TRBV11-2	TRBD2	TRBJ2-1	NA	CASSLLSGSSYNEQFF	TGTGCCAGCAGCTTGCTTAGCGGGAGCTCCTACAATGAGCAGTTCTTC
TRBV7-8	TRBD1	TRBJ2-7	few	CASSLDRDRASAQYF	TGTGCCAGCAGCTTAGACCGGGACAGGGCCTCAGCGCAGTACTTC
TRBV7-2	TRBD1	TRBJ2-7	few	CASSSDRISYEQYF	TGTGCCAGCAGCTCGGACAGGATCTCCTACGAGCAGTACTTC
TRBV7-9	NA	TRBJ2-1	NA	CASSLLRGGRYNEQFF	TGTGCCAGCAGCTTATTGAGGGGGGGAAGGTACAATGAGCAGTTCTTC
TRBV12-5	NA	TRBJ2-1	NA	CASGPSSYNEQFF	TGTGCTAGTGGCCCCTCCTCCTACAATGAGCAGTTCTTC
TRBV19	NA	TRBJ2-7	few	CASSISLTLRSYEQYF	TGTGCCAGTAGTATATCCCTGACGTTGAGGAGCTACGAGCAGTACTTC
TRBV7-2	NA	TRBJ1-2	NA	CASSLQEIGGYTF	TGTGCCAGCAGCCTTCAGGAGATAGGTGGCTACACCTTC
TRBV7-2	TRBD2	TRBJ2-1	NA	CASSYFRTSGPPSSYNEQFF	TGTGCCAGCAGCTATTTCAGGACTAGCGGTCCACCGAGCTCCTACAATGAGCAGTTCTTC
TRBV27	NA	TRBJ2-3	NA	CASTNTPAADTQYF	TGTGCCAGCACGAATACCCCGGCGGCAGATACGCAGTATTTT
TRBV11-2	NA	TRBJ2-3	NA	CASSISTTDTQYF	TGTGCCAGCAGCATATCAACGACAGATACGCAGTATTTT
TRBV7-6	NA	TRBJ2-5	NA	CASSYTPAAETQYF	TGTGCCAGCAGCTACACCCCAGCGGCAGAGACCCAGTACTTC
TRBV12-3/TRBV12-4	TRBD2	TRBJ2-3	NA	CASSGGGAASTDTQYF	TGTGCCAGCAGTGGGGGGGGAGCGGCTAGCACAGATACGCAGTATTTT
TRBV5-4	TRBD1	TRBJ1-3	NA	CASSFGSTGGTFGNTIYF	TGTGCCAGCAGCTTCGGGTCGACAGGGGGAACTTTCGGAAACACCATATATTTT
TRBV25-1	NA	TRBJ2-5	NA	CATSTDLGTQYF	TGTGCCACCTCGACGGATCTGGGGACCCAGTACTTC
TRBV5-6	NA	TRBJ2-4	NA	CASSLTGENIQYF	TGTGCCAGCAGCTTGACGGGGGAAAACATTCAGTACTTC
TRBV30	NA	TRBJ1-3	NA	CAWSFGSFSGNTIYF	TGTGCCTGGAGTTTTGGATCGTTCTCTGGAAACACCATATATTTT
TRBV11-3	TRBD2	TRBJ2-5	NA	CASSLGGGIQETQYF	TGTGCCAGCAGCTTAGGCGGGGGGATACAAGAGACCCAGTACTTC
TRBV7-6	TRBD1	TRBJ1-2	NA	CGDRMRRGYTF	TGTGGGGACAGGATGCGTCGGGGCTACACCTTC
TRBV2	TRBD2	TRBJ2-7	NA	CASRTLADSYEQYF	TGTGCCAGCAGGACACTAGCGGACTCCTACGAGCAGTACTTC
TRBV7-8	TRBD2	TRBJ2-2	few	CASSRGGGRPTGELFF	TGTGCCAGCAGCCGCGGGGGGGGCAGACCCACCGGGGAGCTGTTTTTT
TRBV20-1	TRBD1	TRBJ2-1	few	CSAGQGGDNEQFF	TGCAGTGCTGGACAGGGTGGAGACAATGAGCAGTTCTTC
TRBV19	NA	TRBJ2-5	NA	CASSPLRGGSSQETQYF	TGTGCCAGTAGCCCTCTAAGGGGGGGAAGTAGCCAAGAGACCCAGTACTTC
TRBV7-6	TRBD1	TRBJ1-2	few	CASSSTRQGVYGYTF	TGTGCCAGCAGCTCAACCCGACAGGGGGTCTATGGCTACACCTTC
TRBV20-1	NA	TRBJ1-2	NA	CSARDLSKDGYTF	TGCAGTGCTAGAGATTTGTCAAAGGATGGCTACACCTTC
TRBV18	NA	TRBJ1-1	NA	CASSPGSGATEAFF	TGTGCCAGCTCACCAGGATCAGGTGCCACTGAAGCTTTCTTT
TRBV20-1	NA	TRBJ1-2	NA	CSARNGYTF	TGCAGTGCTAGGAATGGCTACACCTTC
TRBV7-2	NA	TRBJ2-1	few	CASSLWTRSNEQFF	TGTGCCAGCAGCCTGTGGACCCGGTCCAATGAGCAGTTCTTC
TRBV12-3/TRBV12-4	NA	TRBJ2-2	few	CASSLGQLDSGELFF	TGTGCCAGCAGTTTGGGACAACTAGATTCCGGGGAGCTGTTTTTT
TRBV18	TRBD2	TRBJ2-5	NA	CASSPPGERTSRDFGTQYF	TGTGCCAGCTCACCACCAGGAGAGCGGACTAGCAGGGATTTCGGGACCCAGTACTTC
TRBV27	NA	TRBJ2-3	NA	CASSPVWGRNTQYF	TGTGCCAGCAGTCCGGTTTGGGGGAGAAATACGCAGTATTTT
TRBV4-2	NA	TRBJ2-3	NA	CASSHTGTESTDTQYF	TGTGCCAGCAGCCATACCGGGACGGAAAGCACAGATACGCAGTATTTT
TRBV10-3	NA	TRBJ2-7	few	CAISRRKGPLTYEQYF	TGTGCCATCAGTAGAAGAAAGGGACCGCTGACCTACGAGCAGTACTTC
TRBV7-2	TRBD1	TRBJ1-5	NA	CASSLAGTAGQPQHF	TGTGCCAGCAGCTTAGCGGGGACAGCTGGCCAGCCCCAGCATTTT
TRBV7-2	TRBD1	TRBJ2-7	NA	CASSPDRGSDYEQYF	TGTGCCAGCAGCCCGGACAGGGGCAGCGACTACGAGCAGTACTTC
TRBV7-2	NA	TRBJ2-3	few	CASSLADYTQYF	TGTGCCAGCAGCTTAGCTGACTATACGCAGTATTTT
TRBV6-1	TRBD1	TRBJ2-7	NA	CASMDPGQAYEQYF	TGTGCCAGCATGGATCCGGGACAGGCCTACGAGCAGTACTTC
TRBV12-3/TRBV12-4	TRBD1	TRBJ1-2	few	CASSSGQGPNYGYTF	TGTGCCAGCAGTTCAGGACAGGGCCCTAACTATGGCTACACCTTC
TRBV6-1	TRBD2	TRBJ2-1	NA	CASSRTSGGSYNEQFF	TGTGCCAGCAGTAGAACTAGCGGGGGCTCCTACAATGAGCAGTTCTTC
TRBV4-1	NA	TRBJ2-2	NA	CASSQDHSLANTGELFF	TGCGCCAGCAGCCAAGACCATAGCTTGGCGAACACCGGGGAGCTGTTTTTT
TRBV20-1	TRBD2	TRBJ2-3	NA	CSAPRGVPDTQYF	TGCAGTGCTCCTCGGGGGGTACCAGATACGCAGTATTTT
TRBV19	NA	TRBJ1-5	NA	CASSATTTGYQPQHF	TGTGCCAGTAGTGCGACAACTACGGGGTATCAGCCCCAGCATTTT
TRBV7-2	TRBD2	TRBJ2-7	NA	CASSKVAGTYEQYF	TGTGCCAGCAGCAAGGTAGCGGGAACCTACGAGCAGTACTTC
TRBV7-9	NA	TRBJ1-3	NA	CASSFTAYSGNTIYF	TGTGCCAGCAGCTTTACAGCGTACTCTGGAAACACCATATATTTT
TRBV6-2/TRBV6-3	NA	TRBJ2-5	NA	CASSYPTGETQYF	TGTGCCAGCAGTTACCCTACAGGGGAGACCCAGTACTTC
TRBV2	NA	TRBJ2-1	NA	CANGQGGDEQFF	TGTGCCAACGGACAGGGAGGGGATGAGCAGTTCTTC
TRBV19	TRBD2	TRBJ2-7	NA	CASSRVRASGPTSSYEQYF	TGTGCCAGTAGTCGGGTTAGGGCTAGCGGGCCCACCAGCTCCTACGAGCAGTACTTC
TRBV4-1	TRBD2	TRBJ2-7	NA	CASSRTGGRKNEQYF	TGCGCCAGCAGCCGAACCGGCGGGAGGAAGAACGAGCAGTACTTC
TRBV6-2/TRBV6-3	TRBD1	TRBJ1-2	NA	CASSYSIERLARGDGYTF	TGTGCCAGCAGTTACTCGATTGAGAGGTTGGCCAGGGGGGACGGCTACACCTTC
TRBV12-3/TRBV12-4	NA	TRBJ1-6	once	CASSLSGVLDSPLHF	TGTGCCAGCAGTTTAAGCGGGGTGCTGGATTCACCCCTCCACTTT